Listed here is a single T cell receptor beta chain. Its target is unknown. These data are taken from a study of beta chain features in type 1 diabetes. Sorted populations all had greater than 98% purity. Isolated RNA was reverse transcribed in full, so expressed TCRB transcripts were sequenced. Repertoires were generated with immunoSEQ multiplex PCR, while TCRdb's copy carries only in-frame clones and drops some. The sample has roughly 100,000 clones, 28% seen once. Study-wide results and caveats: In every one of the four CD4+ subsets, TCRB CDR3s were moderately but significantly shorter in Type 1 diabetes patients.

After removal of 1 base from V and 6 bases from J, the junction contained 4 bases not matched to a gene. The CDR3 loop spans 15 amino acids. Germline CDR1 reads SGHNT; CDR2 reads YENEEA. This rearrangement joins TRBV11-3 to TRBJ2-1; 9 nucleotides line up with TRBD2. The source is a woman aged 18-29 years with type 1 diabetes. Sequenced input: central memory CD4+ T cells from blood. The CDR3 DNA reads as TGTGCCAGCAGCTTAGGAGGACTAGCGTTCAATGAGCAGTTCTTC. The encoded protein is CASSLGGLAFNEQFF.